The source of this T cell receptor (beta chain) is a study of beta chain features in type 1 diabetes. The CDR3 runs 12 residues. CDR1 and CDR2 from the germline V gene are SNHLY and FYNNEI. Trimming left V 9 bases short and J 6 bases short, with 14 bases between. General study results and limits: For type 1 diabetes patients, VDJ junctions showed fewer insertions and more deletions.

This clone was seen more than once but under ten times. What it recognizes is unknown. Expressed TCRB transcripts were sequenced after all isolated RNA was converted to cDNA. Repertoires were generated with immunoSEQ multiplex PCR, while TCRdb's copy carries only in-frame clones and drops some. The sample consists of 860,000 or so clones, 17% of them appearing once. The TCR comes from a woman aged 18-30 years in good health. The chain employs TRBV2 and TRBJ1-2; D is unresolved. Sequencing was carried out using naive CD4+ T cells from blood. This CDR3 is CASGVSGNGYTF. As DNA, the CDR3 is TGTGCCAGTGGAGTGAGTGGGAATGGCTACACCTTC. The entire variable domain, with the rest obtained from reference TRBV2 and TRBJ1-2, is as follows: EPEVTQTPSHQVTQMGQEVILRCVPISNHLYFYWYRQILGQKVEFLVSFYNNEISEKSEIFDDQFSVERPDGSNFTLKIRSTKLEDSAMYFCASGVSGNGYTFGSGTRLTVV.